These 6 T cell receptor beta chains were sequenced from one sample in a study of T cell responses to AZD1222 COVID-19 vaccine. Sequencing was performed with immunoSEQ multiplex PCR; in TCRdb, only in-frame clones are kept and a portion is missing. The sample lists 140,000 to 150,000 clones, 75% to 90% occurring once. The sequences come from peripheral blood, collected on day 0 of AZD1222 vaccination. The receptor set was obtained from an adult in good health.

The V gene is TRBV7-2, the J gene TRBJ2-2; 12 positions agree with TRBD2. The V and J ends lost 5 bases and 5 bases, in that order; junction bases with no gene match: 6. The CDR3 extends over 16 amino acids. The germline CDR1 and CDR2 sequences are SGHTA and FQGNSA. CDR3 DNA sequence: TGTGCCAGCAGCCTAGGACTAGCGGGAAGAACCGGGGAGCTGTTTTTT. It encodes CASSLGLAGRTGELFF.

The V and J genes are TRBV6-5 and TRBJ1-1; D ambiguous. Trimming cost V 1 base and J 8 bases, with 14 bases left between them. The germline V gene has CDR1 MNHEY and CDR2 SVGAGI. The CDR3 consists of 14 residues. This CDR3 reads CASSYFPGLQEAFF. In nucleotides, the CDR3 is TGTGCCAGCAGTTACTTCCCAGGCCTTCAAGAAGCTTTCTTT.

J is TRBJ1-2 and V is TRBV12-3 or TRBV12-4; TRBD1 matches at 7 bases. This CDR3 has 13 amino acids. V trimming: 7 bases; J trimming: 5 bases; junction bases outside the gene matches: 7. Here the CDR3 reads CASTMDRSYGYTF. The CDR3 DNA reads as TGTGCCAGCACCATGGACAGGAGTTATGGCTACACCTTC.

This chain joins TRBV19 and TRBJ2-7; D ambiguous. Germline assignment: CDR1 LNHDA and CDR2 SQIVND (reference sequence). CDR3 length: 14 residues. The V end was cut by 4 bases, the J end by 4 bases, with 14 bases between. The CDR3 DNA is TGTGCCAGTAGTAATGTGGCAGATCGATACGAGCAGTACTTC. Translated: CASSNVADRYEQYF.

Here the CDR3 DNA reads TGTGCCAGCAGCCAAGCTCCGAACCTGGGGACGGCTTCCTACGAGCAGTACTTC. Translating gives CASSQAPNLGTASYEQYF. This chain uses TRBV3-1 (or the pseudogene TRBV3-2) with TRBJ2-7; D may correspond to TRBD1 or TRBD2 (5 bases each). Trimming cost V 1 base and J 1 base, with 20 bases left between them. The CDR3 consists of 18 residues. Germline CDR1 LGHDT, CDR2 YNNKEL (reference sequence).

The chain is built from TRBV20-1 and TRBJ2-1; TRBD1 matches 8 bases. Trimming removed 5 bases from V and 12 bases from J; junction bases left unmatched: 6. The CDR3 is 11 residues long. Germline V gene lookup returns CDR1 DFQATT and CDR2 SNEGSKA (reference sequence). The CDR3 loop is CSAGRTGRQFF. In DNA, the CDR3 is TGCAGTGCTGGTAGGACAGGGAGGCAGTTCTTC.